The 5 T cell receptor beta chains below were found in one sample sequenced in a study of control samples from healthy donors and cancer patients. Clones were sequenced by immunoSEQ multiplex PCR, and TCRdb holds only the in-frame ones, with some missing. Of more than 95,000 clones in the sample, approximately 83% were seen once. The sequenced material came from blood. The source of these receptors is a woman aged 45-60 years in good health.

The chain carries TRBV6-5 and TRBJ2-1; TRBD1 matches 11 bases. Germline CDR1 and CDR2: MNHEY and SVGAGI. The length of the CDR3 is 16 residues. The trim removed 1 base at V and 8 bases at J, leaving 7 bases unmatched. CDR3 nucleotide sequence: TGTGCCAGCAGTTACTGGACAGGGGGCACGGGAGATGAGCAGTTCTTC. Residues: CASSYWTGGTGDEQFF.

This sequence joins TRBV5-4 and TRBJ2-5, with 10 bases lining up with TRBD2. After removal of 6 bases from V and 5 bases from J, the junction contained 10 bases not matched to a gene. The CDR3 spans 15 residues. CDR1 and CDR2 from the germline V gene are SGHNT and YYREEE (reference sequence). CDR3 sequence reads: CASMKRGGPPETQYF. The CDR3 DNA reads TGTGCCAGCATGAAGCGGGGGGGCCCTCCCGAGACCCAGTACTTC.

V gene TRBV11-2 combines with J gene TRBJ2-3, with D uncertain. This CDR3 comprises 11 residues. Germline CDR1 is SGHAT and CDR2 is FQNNGV. Trimming stripped 4 bases from V and 4 bases from J, with 3 bases between. Written as DNA, the CDR3 is TGTGCCAGCAGCTCCGCAGATACGCAGTATTTT. Amino acids: CASSSADTQYF.

This rearrangement joins TRBV7-2 to TRBJ2-1, with D maybe TRBD1 (5 bases). Germline V gene sequence: CDR1 SGHTA, CDR2 FQGNSA. CDR3 length equals 15 residues. V was trimmed by 5 bases and J by 7 bases, leaving 18 bases between them. The CDR3 DNA is TGTGCCAGCAGCCCCGGCCCAGGGCGCGTTAATGAGCAGTTCTTC. Amino acids: CASSPGPGRVNEQFF.

This clone occurred once. The CDR3 reads CASSERQGVNQPQHF. The CDR3 region has the DNA TGTGCCAGCAGTGAGAGGCAGGGGGTCAATCAGCCCCAGCATTTT. The chain links TRBV2 to TRBJ1-5, with 7 nucleotides matching TRBD1. The germline gives CDR1 SNHLY, CDR2 FYNNEI. Trimming took 3 bases from V and 3 from J; bases not matched to a gene: 5. The CDR3 length is 15 residues.